This T cell receptor (beta chain) was documented in a study of cytomegalovirus exposure and HLA in healthy donors listed by TCRdb under 2017. About the investigation overall: An earlier analysis of some 620 of the donors reported around 280 Gb of sequence data and 95 million to 130 million unique TCR beta sequences obtained from about 179 million T cells. HLA typing included class I and class II loci at four-digit resolution. The study used immunosequencing to profile the T cell repertoires of some 600 subjects and linked those repertoires to cytomegalovirus serostatus. All discovery cohort repertoires had been generated using a single sequencing platform. Donor age, sex, ethnicity and CMV serostatus were collected together with the repertoire data. Of the roughly 420 genotyped donors, more than 75% were placed in the genetic ancestry cluster associated with self-reported Caucasian donors. Besides the first cohort of 500 to 700 subjects, a separate validation cohort made up of over 95 different subjects was used. The number of donors typed differed by locus, with about 620-630 for A, B, C, DRB1 and DQB1, around 520 for DQA1, 606 for DPA1, and approximately 470 for DPB1. Roughly five DR-DQ haplotypes were handled as single units for association and clustering, since linkage in the cohort was strong. Across some 400 genotyped donors of the cohort, an average of about 240,000 unique TCR beta nucleotide sequences per donor were sequenced, and 15% to 20% of those sequences were non-productive. To predict cytomegalovirus infection status, the study brought together high-throughput TCR immunosequencing, statistical association of individual TCRs with disease status, and machine learning. In a later genetic analysis, genome-wide SNP genotypes for about 55% of the roughly 700 donors were used, and that subset was treated as a discovery cohort. Rather than drawing on any new phenotypic data, the later analysis identified candidate immune exposures from TCR beta sequences and the way those sequences occurred across donors. An earlier analysis of around 580 of the donors used high-throughput TCR beta sequencing to judge whether each TCR beta V gene segment behaved as functional or pseudogenic. An early release covering 550 to 700 HLA-typed donors comprised roughly 300 gigabases of sequencing data and tens of millions of unique TCR sequences. The aim of the study was to test whether cataloging public T cell receptors could identify signatures of past pathogen exposure. A later analysis re-examined previously published TCR beta repertoires from 500 to 700 donors and added high-resolution HLA genotyping to investigate patterns of TCR occurrence. Overall results and qualifications from the work: Broadly in line with IMGT annotations, most TCR beta V segments showed up in productive rearrangements about 87% or about 30% of the time in an earlier analysis of 450 to 600 of the donors. Because the 87-base-pair reads could not distinguish some IMGT-functional V segments, including TRBV6-2 and TRBV6-3, those segments were excluded. Compared with equally common non-associated chains, HLA-associated TCR beta chains in a later analysis were more clonally expanded and had lower generation probabilities. In vitro tests confirmed that a few of the cytomegalovirus-associated TCR beta chains recognize cytomegalovirus antigens. When HLA alleles, especially DR and DQ, strongly co-occurred, TCR associations were difficult to assign to individual alleles. A further reported finding was that TCR beta sequences accurately predicted the HLA-A and HLA-B alleles for most subjects in the first cohort. This cohort had only TCR beta chains sequenced, and the lack of alpha or paired-chain data limited which features could be detected. While some public TCRs were present in many individuals, most TCR sequences turned up only very rarely across donors. Because some donors lacked HLA typing at each locus, the association tests relied only on the typed subset. Several of the top co-occurrence clusters appeared to be linked to parvovirus B19, influenza, CMV and Epstein-Barr virus, according to a later analysis. In a later analysis, 15,000 to 20,000 TCR beta sequences were associated with specific HLA alleles at a false discovery rate of 0.05. In a later genetic analysis, a missense DCLRE1C variant was associated with V-gene and J-gene trimming of TCR beta chains, and the association was replicated in an independent cohort. A group of highly shared sequence variants was considered likely to be a technical artifact of the sequencing pipeline. The presence/absence analyses assumed that sequencing depth was roughly uniform across donors, and that assumption may not be true. The classifier was reported to diagnose cytomegalovirus status with high specificity and sensitivity in both the original and validation cohorts. The only immune exposure information available for the cohort was CMV serostatus. In the study, 150 to 200 TCR beta chains were listed as associated with cytomegalovirus. A later analysis found that TCR association rates varied across HLA loci, with DRB1 alleles showing the most associated TCRs and HLA-C alleles the fewest. The earlier analysis of approximately 560 of the donors excluded approximately 17 rarely observed V segments, including chromosome 9 orphons, because counts were too low. In a later analysis, most CMV-associated TCR beta chains were found to appear HLA-restricted, with HLA associations seemingly driven largely by CMV exposure. Linkage disequilibrium might explain the correlated functional status among segregating V segments, but an unknown experimental factor could not be excluded. The authors suggested that the approach could potentially be generalized to other disease states and immunological phenotypes. A later genetic analysis reported fewer N-insertions in productive TCRs among donors in an Asian-associated ancestry cluster than the roughly 650-donor mean.

Comments on this clone: What antigen it recognizes has not been identified. There are no base qualities to consult, and no much larger clone falls within one base.

The library was generated by the immunoSEQ multiplex PCR assay. For the multiplex PCR, a mixture combining 60 forward primers for TCR Vbeta segments and 13 reverse primers for TCR Jbeta segments was used. Amplification of the CDR3 region of rearranged TCR beta genes was performed with a multiplex PCR assay on genomic DNA. On the Illumina HiSeq System, the amplified TCR beta libraries were sequenced as 87-base-pair reads. From the authors' description of their analysis: In a later analysis, tens of millions of unique TCR beta chains were counted across the 666 repertoires, and around 10 million of these chains were shared by at least two donors. Raw reads were error-corrected and collapsed into unique sequences with a nearest-neighbor algorithm that merged closely related sequences to remove PCR and sequencing errors. Alignment of CDR3 sequences to IMGT reference sequences was used to assign V, D and J gene segments. For a sequence to be retained, a match of at least six nucleotides was required to both a V gene segment and a J gene segment. A rearrangement was called productive if the CDR3 had no stop codons and remained in frame with V and J, and every other rearrangement was called non-productive. CDR3 was defined according to IMGT convention as the region running from the second conserved V-encoded cysteine to the conserved J-encoded phenylalanine. The earlier analysis of approximately 590 of the donors excluded any sequence lacking an unambiguous match to a single V gene segment. An earlier analysis of about 600 of the donors called V segments functional above 56.7% productive rearrangements and segregating when the between-donor standard deviation exceeded 5%. A statistical classification framework was built for diagnosing cytomegalovirus status from the catalog of TCR beta chain sequences. V and J gene assignment, in a later analysis, came from comparing TCR nucleotide sequences with IMGT/GENE-DB human TR gene sequences. A later analysis assigned CDR3 sequences and most-parsimonious VDJ recombination scenarios with the TCRdist pipeline. In a later analysis, each TCR beta chain was defined by its CDR3 amino acid sequence together with its V-gene family, and reads lacking a unique V-gene family were excluded. In a later analysis, approximately 640 highly shared, low-generation-probability nucleotide sequences were removed to address suspected cross-contamination and a sequencing artifact. For each public chain, a later analysis derived a clonal expansion index from normalized ranks of inferred template counts within each repertoire. In a later analysis, generation probabilities were computed with a VDJ recombination model fitted to out-of-frame rearrangements, and the resulting probabilities were checked against IGoR. In a later analysis, TCR-TCR, TCR-HLA and TCR-CMV co-occurrence was scored with hypergeometric tests, and a repertoire-size bias correction was applied to TCR pairs. In a later analysis, false discovery rates were estimated by permuting HLA or CMV assignments 20 times. A later analysis grouped co-occurring TCRs with DBSCAN, adding TCRdist sequence similarity when clustering within HLA-allele-positive subsets. For co-occurrence clustering, repertoires with fewer than 30,000 or more than 120,000 public chains were excluded, along with 4 to 6 repertoires with anomalous nucleotide sharing. TCRdb took over this immuneACCESS table, retaining in-frame rearrangements with V and J assigned. Such tables are incomplete; in checked studies, under half of the missing clones stem from an unresolved V gene, and the remainder is unexplained. The D gene and trimming were derived from the DNA, and the V and J assignments and clone size from that table. The sample table lists about 150,000 clones, around 83% of them with a count of one. In total, the top ten clones hold 2% to 2.5% of the sample.

The V end gives up 11 bases and the J end 6 bases, leaving 7 bases in the junction not matched to a gene. CDR1 and CDR2 (SNHLY, FYNNEI) derive from the germline V gene. The CDR3 numbers 12 residues from cysteine through phenylalanine. The read is trimmed to its CDR3 DNA, 36 bases read in frame from base 1. In total, approximately 690 healthy bone marrow donors made up the cohort. All cohort members were sampled while nominally healthy, although unrecorded immune exposures were likely present. The donor tested CMV seronegative, placing the donor among the 352 seronegative members of the cohort. Every donor gave a peripheral blood sample, and the peripheral blood mononuclear cells from that sample were used for TCR beta sequencing. The Qiagen DNeasy Blood Extraction Kit was used to extract genomic DNA from the blood cell samples.

Sequencing input: PBMCs. This sequence was found in a woman aged 18-29 years in good health and CMV-seronegative. The V and J genes are TRBV2 and TRBJ2-1, and TRBD2 matches 7 of the central bases. DNA sequence: TGTGCCGGGAGGGTCGAGGGCAATGAGCAGTTCTTC. Translated, this is CAGRVEGNEQFF.